Below, one T cell receptor beta chain is given with its context. How the authors handled the data: The assay estimated nucleated cells by amplifying reference gene primers. Assay used: immunoSEQ multiplex PCR; TCRdb lists only in-frame clones, some missing. The V and J calls and clone size come from that table; D and trimming were worked out from the DNA. The sample shows roughly 230,000 clones, around 81% of them seen only once. The data are from a study of blood T cell repertoires in COVID-19. Overall study context: Samples taken during acute and convalescent COVID-19 were collected in the United States, Italy and Spain. Nucleic acid was either cDNA or gDNA, and it came from T cells, B-cell-depleted T cells, or PBMCs.

The CDR3 length is 15 residues. The ends were cut back, 5 bases at V and 0 bases at J, with 8 bases in the middle. The germline CDR1 and CDR2 sequences are MNHEY and SVGAGI. This chain uses TRBV6-5 with TRBJ2-6; possibly TRBD2 for D (5 bases). The sequenced material came from peripheral blood. This TCR derives from a woman aged 55-69 years with active or convalescent COVID-19. In DNA form, the CDR3 reads TGTGCCAGCAGTAATGAGGGCTCTGGGGCCAACGTCCTGACTTTC. Translated, it gives CASSNEGSGANVLTF.